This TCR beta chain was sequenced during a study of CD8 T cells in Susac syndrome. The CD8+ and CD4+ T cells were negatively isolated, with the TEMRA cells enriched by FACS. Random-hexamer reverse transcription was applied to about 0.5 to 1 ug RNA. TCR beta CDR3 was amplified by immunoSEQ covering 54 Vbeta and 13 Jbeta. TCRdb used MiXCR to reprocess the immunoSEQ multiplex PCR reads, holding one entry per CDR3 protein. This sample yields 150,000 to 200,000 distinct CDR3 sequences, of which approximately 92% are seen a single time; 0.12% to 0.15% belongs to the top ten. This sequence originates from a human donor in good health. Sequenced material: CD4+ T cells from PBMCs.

In DNA form, the CDR3 reads TGTGCCAGCAGTGACCCGAGACTAGCGGGGACAGATACGCAGTATTTT. It translates to CASSDPRLAGTDTQYF. The chain combines TRBV2 with TRBJ2-3; 11 bases map to TRBD2. Germline V gene data show CDR1 as SNHLY and CDR2 as FYNNEI. The CDR3 length is 16 residues. V shed 3 bases, J shed 3 bases, and the junction held 5 bases outside the gene matches.